A single sample is the source of the 8 T cell receptor beta chains below, sequenced in a study of prognosis after radiotherapy for stage I lung cancer. Using two-round multiplex PCR, the authors amplified TCR beta CDR3 from genomic DNA. TRBV and TRBJ genes each had their own specific primers in first-round PCR. TCRdb called the multiplex PCR reads again in MiXCR, with one record for every CDR3 protein. The sample consists of 50,000 to 75,000 distinct CDR3 sequences, around 27% of them appearing once. The material sequenced was PBMCs, taken before or after stereotactic body radiation therapy (not recorded which). The receptor set was obtained from a donor aged 50 or older with non-small cell lung cancer.

This clonotype came up many times. The chain has TRBV19 and TRBJ2-7; 8 positions match TRBD1. The V segment lost 8 bases and the J segment 5 bases; nucleotides outside the gene matches: 8. The CDR3 is 13 residues long. Germline CDR1 is LNHDA and CDR2 is SQIVND (reference sequence). The CDR3 loop is CASSDRGDNEQYF. In DNA form, the CDR3 reads TGTGCCAGTTCCGACAGGGGCGACAACGAGCAGTACTTC. Looking up the rest from reference TRBV19 and TRBJ2-7 gives the full variable domain: DGGITQSPKYLFRKEGQNVTLSCEQNLNHDAMYWYRQDPGQGLRLIYYSQIVNDFQKGDIAEGYSVSREKKESFPLTVTSAQKNPTAFYLCASSDRGDNEQYFGPGTRLTVT.

This clonotype was recorded at least ten times. The chain is built from TRBV7-8 and TRBJ1-5; 8 bases agree with TRBD1. Germline V gene data show CDR1 as SGHVS and CDR2 as FQNEAQ. The V and J ends lost 2 bases and 9 bases, in that order; junction bases with no gene match: 3. This CDR3 comprises 13 residues. This chain's CDR3 is CASSLNRGWPQHF. The DNA for the CDR3 is TGTGCCAGCAGCTTAAACAGGGGGTGGCCCCAGCATTTT.

Ten or more counts support this clonotype. This rearrangement joins TRBV12-3 or TRBV12-4 to TRBJ2-3; TRBD2 matches 8 bases. The V segment lost 5 bases and the J segment 1 base; nucleotides outside the gene matches: 17. The CDR3 length is 19 residues. Here the CDR3 DNA reads TGTGCCAGCAGTCCCAACCGAGGGGGGGGAGCGGGAGGCACAGATACGCAGTATTTT. Translation: CASSPNRGGGAGGTDTQYF.

This clonotype has a count of ten or more. V is TRBV15 and J is TRBJ2-5; TRBD1 agrees at 9 bases. The CDR3 sequence is 17 residues long. Trimming took 0 bases from V and 5 from J; bases not matched to a gene: 10. Germline loops: CDR1 LNHNV, CDR2 YYDKDF (reference sequence). The CDR3, as DNA: TGTGCCACCAGCAGAGATCAAGGGAACAGGGGGCTGGAGACCCAGTACTTC. Residues: CATSRDQGNRGLETQYF.

This clonotype came up many times. The gene calls are TRBV9 and TRBJ2-6; 7 bases line up with TRBD1. The CDR3 runs to 18 residues. Germline V gives CDR1 SGDLS, CDR2 YYNGEE. The ends lost 3 bases at V and 0 bases at J; junction bases unmatched: 9. This chain's CDR3 is CASSEGTALRSGANVLTF. CDR3 in DNA: TGTGCCAGCAGCGAGGGGACAGCCTTGCGCTCTGGGGCCAACGTCCTGACTTTC.

This clonotype was detected many times. V usage is TRBV20-1 and J usage is TRBJ2-1, with TRBD2 matching over 14 bases. CDR1 and CDR2 (germline): DFQATT, SNEGSKA (reference sequence). CDR3 size: 18 residues. With V trimmed by 2 bases and J by 8 bases, 14 bases remained unmatched. The CDR3 spells CSARSEGLAGDWGDEQFF. CDR3 nucleotides: TGCAGTGCTAGATCTGAGGGACTAGCGGGGGACTGGGGGGATGAGCAGTTCTTC.

This clonotype was counted once. V and J are TRBV20-1 and TRBJ1-1; D remains ambiguous. The CDR3 totals 12 residues. Germline-derived CDR1 and CDR2 are DFQATT and SNEGSKA (reference sequence). This chain's CDR3 is CSVRRMNTEAFF. CDR3 in DNA: TGCAGCGTTAGGCGGATGAACACTGAAGCTTTCTTT.

There are many counts of this clonotype. The V call is TRBV15, the J call TRBJ2-2; D is perhaps TRBD1 (6 bases). From germline, CDR1 is LNHNV and CDR2 YYDKDF (reference sequence). V was pared by 0 bases and J by 6 bases, with 8 bases between. The CDR3 is 14 residues long. The CDR3 protein is CATSRDRGAGELFF. The CDR3 coding sequence is TGTGCCACCAGCAGAGACAGGGGAGCCGGGGAGCTGTTTTTT.